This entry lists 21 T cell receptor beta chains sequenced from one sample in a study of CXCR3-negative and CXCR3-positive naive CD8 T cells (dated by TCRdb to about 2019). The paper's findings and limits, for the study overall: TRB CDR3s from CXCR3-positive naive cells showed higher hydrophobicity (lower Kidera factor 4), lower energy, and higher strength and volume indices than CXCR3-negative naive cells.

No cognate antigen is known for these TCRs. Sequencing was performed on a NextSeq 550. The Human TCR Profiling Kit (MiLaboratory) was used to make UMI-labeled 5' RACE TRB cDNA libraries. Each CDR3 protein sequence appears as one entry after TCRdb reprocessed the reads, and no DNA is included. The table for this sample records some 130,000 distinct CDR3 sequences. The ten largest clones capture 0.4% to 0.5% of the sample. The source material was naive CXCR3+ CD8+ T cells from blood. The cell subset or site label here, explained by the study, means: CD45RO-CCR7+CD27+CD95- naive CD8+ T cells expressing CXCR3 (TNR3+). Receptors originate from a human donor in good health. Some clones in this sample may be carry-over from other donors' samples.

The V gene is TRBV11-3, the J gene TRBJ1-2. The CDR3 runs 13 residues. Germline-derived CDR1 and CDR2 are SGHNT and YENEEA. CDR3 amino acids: CASSPSPNYGYTF.

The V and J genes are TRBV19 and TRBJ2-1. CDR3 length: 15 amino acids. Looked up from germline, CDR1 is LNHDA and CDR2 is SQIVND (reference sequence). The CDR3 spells CASSIAGNHYNEQFF. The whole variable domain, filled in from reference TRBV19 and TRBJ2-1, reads DGGITQSPKYLFRKEGQNVTLSCEQNLNHDAMYWYRQDPGQGLRLIYYSQIVNDFQKGDIAEGYSVSREKKESFPLTVTSAQKNPTAFYLCASSIAGNHYNEQFFGPGTRLTVL.

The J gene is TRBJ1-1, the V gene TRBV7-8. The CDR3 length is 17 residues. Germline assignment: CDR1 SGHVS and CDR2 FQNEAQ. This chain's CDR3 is CASSIPPVGTGGVEAFF.

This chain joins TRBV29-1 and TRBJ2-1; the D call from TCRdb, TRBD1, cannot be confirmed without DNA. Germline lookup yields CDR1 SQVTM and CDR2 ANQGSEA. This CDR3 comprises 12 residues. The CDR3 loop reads CSGDGFLNEQFF.

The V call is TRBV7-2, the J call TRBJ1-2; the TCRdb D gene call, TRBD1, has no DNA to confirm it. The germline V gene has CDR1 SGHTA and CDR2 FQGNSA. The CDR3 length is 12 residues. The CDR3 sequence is CASSLGEGTGGF.

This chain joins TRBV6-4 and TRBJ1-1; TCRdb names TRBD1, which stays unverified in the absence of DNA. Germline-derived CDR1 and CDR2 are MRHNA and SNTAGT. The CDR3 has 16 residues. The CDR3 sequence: CASSDSGQGANTEAFF.

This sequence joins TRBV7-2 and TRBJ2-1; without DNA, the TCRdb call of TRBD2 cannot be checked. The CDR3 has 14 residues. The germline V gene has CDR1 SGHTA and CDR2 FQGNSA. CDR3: CASSSGLAGGEQFF.

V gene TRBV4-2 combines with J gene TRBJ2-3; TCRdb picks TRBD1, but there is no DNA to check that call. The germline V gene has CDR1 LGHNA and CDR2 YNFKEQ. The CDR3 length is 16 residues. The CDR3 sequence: CASSQETGTYTDTQYF.

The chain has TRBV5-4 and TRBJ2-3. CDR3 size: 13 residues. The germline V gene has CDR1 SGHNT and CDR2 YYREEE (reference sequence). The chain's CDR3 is CASSTGPSDTQYF.

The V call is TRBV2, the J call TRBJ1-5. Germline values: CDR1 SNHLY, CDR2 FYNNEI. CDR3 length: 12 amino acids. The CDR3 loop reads CASSAVNQPQHF.

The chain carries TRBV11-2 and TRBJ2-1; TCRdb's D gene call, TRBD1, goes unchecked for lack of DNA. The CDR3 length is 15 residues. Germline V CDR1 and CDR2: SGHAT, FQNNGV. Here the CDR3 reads CASSLTGTGGYEQFF.

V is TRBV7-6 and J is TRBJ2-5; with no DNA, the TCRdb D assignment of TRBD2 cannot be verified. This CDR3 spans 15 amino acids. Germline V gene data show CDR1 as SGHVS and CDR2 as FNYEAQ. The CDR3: CASSSGLAAEETQYF.

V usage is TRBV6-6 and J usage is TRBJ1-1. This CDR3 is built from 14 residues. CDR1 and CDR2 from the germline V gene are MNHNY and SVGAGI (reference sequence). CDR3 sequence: CASSYSPARTEAFF.

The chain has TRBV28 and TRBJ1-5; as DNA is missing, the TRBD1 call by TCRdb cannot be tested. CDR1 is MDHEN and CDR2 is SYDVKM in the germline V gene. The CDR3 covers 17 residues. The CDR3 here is CASSLARFGQGDQPQHF. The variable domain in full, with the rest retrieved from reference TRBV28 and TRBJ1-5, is DVKVTQSSRYLVKRTGEKVFLECVQDMDHENMFWYRQDPGLGLRLIYFSYDVKMKEKGDIPEGYSVSREKKERFSLILESASTNQTSMYLCASSLARFGQGDQPQHFGDGTRLSIL.

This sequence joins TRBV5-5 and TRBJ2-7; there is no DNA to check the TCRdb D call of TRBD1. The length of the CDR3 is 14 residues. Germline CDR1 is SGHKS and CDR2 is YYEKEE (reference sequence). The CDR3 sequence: CASSAGQTRYEQYF.

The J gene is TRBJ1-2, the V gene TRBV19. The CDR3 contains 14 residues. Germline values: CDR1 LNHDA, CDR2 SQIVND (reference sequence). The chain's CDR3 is CASSGPDINYGYTF.

The CDR3: CASSQGFLNTEAFF. V and J are TRBV28 and TRBJ1-1; TCRdb selects TRBD1, and the lack of DNA leaves this call unchecked. Germline lookup yields CDR1 MDHEN and CDR2 SYDVKM. The CDR3 totals 14 residues.

This CDR3 is CASSLTVGETQYF. The chain links TRBV27 to TRBJ2-5; as DNA is missing, the TRBD1 call by TCRdb cannot be tested. Germline V CDR1 and CDR2: MNHEY, SMNVEV (reference sequence). The length of the CDR3 is 13 residues.

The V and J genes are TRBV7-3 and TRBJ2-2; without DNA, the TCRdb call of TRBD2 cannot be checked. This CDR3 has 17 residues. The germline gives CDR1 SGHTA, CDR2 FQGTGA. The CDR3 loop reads CASSLTGLAGGSGELFF. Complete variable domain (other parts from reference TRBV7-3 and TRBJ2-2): GAGVSQTPSNKVTEKGKYVELRCDPISGHTALYWYRQSLGQGPEFLIYFQGTGAADDSGLPNDRFFAVRPEGSVSTLKIQRTERGDSAVYLCASSLTGLAGGSGELFFGEGSRLTVL.

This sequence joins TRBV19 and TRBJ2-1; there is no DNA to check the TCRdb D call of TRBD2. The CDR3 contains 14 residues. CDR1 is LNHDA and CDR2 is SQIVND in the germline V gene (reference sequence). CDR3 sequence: CASSVLAGYNEQFF.

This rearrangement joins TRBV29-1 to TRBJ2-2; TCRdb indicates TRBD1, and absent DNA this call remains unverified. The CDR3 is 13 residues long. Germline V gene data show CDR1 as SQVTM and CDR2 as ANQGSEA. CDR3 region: CSVGTVDTGELFF.